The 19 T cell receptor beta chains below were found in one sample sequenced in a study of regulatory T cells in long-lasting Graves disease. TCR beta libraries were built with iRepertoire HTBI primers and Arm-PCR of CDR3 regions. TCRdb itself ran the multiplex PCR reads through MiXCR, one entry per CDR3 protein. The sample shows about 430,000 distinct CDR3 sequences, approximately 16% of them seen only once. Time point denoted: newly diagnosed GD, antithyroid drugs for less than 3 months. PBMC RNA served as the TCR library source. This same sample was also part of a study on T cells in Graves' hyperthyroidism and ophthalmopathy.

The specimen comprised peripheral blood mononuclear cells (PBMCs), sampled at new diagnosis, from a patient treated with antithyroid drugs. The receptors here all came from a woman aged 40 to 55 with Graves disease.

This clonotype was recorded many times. DNA for the CDR3: TGTGCCAGCAGTTTATACTTCCGGGACAATGAGCAGTTCTTC. Its translation is CASSLYFRDNEQFF. This rearrangement joins TRBV27 to TRBJ2-1, with D unresolved. Trimming removed 1 base from V and 5 bases from J, with 9 bases in between. CDR1 is MNHEY, CDR2 SMNVEV, per germline (reference sequence). There are 14 residues in the CDR3.

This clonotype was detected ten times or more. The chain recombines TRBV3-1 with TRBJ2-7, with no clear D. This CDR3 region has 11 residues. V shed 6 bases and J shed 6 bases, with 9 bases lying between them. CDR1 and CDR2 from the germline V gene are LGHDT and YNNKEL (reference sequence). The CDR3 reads CASRDVGEQYF. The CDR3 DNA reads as TGTGCCAGCAGGGACGTGGGCGAGCAGTACTTC.

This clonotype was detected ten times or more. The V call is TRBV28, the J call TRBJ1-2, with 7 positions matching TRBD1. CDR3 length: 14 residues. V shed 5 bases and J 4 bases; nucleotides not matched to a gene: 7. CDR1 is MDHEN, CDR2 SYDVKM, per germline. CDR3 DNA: TGTGCCAGCAGTCCCCGACAGGGAGCCTATGGCTACACCTTC. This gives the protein CASSPRQGAYGYTF.

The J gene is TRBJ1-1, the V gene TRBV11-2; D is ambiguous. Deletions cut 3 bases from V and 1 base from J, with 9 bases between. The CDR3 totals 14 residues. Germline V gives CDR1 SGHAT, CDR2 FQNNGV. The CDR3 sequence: CASSFLRRNTEAFF. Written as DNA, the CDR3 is TGTGCCAGCAGCTTTCTACGGAGGAACACTGAAGCTTTCTTT. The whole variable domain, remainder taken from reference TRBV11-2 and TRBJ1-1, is EAGVAQSPRYKIIEKRQSVAFWCNPISGHATLYWYQQILGQGPKLLIQFQNNGVVDDSQLPKDRFSAERLKGVDSTLKIQPAKLEDSAVYLCASSFLRRNTEAFFGQGTRLTVV.

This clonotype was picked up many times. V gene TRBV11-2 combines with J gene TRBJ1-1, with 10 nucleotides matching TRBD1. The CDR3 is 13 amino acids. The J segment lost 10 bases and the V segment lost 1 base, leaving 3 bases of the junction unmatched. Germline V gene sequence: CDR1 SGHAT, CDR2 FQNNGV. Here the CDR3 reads CASSLGDRGGAFF. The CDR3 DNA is TGTGCCAGCAGCTTAGGGGACAGGGGTGGAGCTTTCTTT.

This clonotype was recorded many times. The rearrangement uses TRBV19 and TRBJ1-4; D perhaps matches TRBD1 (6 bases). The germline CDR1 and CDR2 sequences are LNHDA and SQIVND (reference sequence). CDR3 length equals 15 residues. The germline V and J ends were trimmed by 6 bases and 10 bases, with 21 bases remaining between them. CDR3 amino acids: CASRALAGDVGKLFF. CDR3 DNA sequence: TGTGCCAGTAGGGCCCTTGCAGGGGACGTTGGAAAACTGTTTTTT.

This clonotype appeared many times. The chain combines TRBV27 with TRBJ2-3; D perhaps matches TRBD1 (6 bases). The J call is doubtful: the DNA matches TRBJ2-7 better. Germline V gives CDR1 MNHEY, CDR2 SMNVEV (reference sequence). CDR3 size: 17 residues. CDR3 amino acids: CASGGSKGHRITYEQYF. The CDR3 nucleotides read TGTGCCAGCGGGGGCAGCAAGGGACATCGAATTACCTACGAGCAGTACTTC.

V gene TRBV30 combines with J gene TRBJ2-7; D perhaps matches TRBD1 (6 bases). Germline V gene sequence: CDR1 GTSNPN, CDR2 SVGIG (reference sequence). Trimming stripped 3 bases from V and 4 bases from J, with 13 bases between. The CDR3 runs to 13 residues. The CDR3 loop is CAWSPGQRYEQYF. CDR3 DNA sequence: TGTGCCTGGAGCCCCGGACAGCGTTACGAGCAGTACTTC.

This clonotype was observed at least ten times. CDR3 nucleotide sequence: TGTGCCAGTAGTTCCACGGGGGCATCCTACGAGCAGTACTTC. This codes for CASSSTGASYEQYF. The chain links TRBV19 to TRBJ2-7; possibly TRBD1 or TRBD2 for D (6 bases each). The germline V gene has CDR1 LNHDA and CDR2 SQIVND (reference sequence). The CDR3 spans 14 residues. Trimming left V 5 bases short and J 1 base short, with 12 bases between.

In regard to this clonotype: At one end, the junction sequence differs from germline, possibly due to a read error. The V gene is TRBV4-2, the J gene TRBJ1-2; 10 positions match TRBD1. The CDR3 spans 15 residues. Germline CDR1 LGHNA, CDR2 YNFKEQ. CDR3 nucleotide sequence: TGTGTCAGCAGTGGTGGGGACAGGGGAAACTATGGCTACACCTTC. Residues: CVSSGGDRGNYGYTF.

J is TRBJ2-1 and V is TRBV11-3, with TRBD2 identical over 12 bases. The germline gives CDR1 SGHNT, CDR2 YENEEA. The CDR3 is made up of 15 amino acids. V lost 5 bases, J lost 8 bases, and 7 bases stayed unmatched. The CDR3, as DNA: TGTGCCAGCAGCCCTGGACTAGCGGGAAGGGATGAGCAGTTCTTC. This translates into CASSPGLAGRDEQFF.

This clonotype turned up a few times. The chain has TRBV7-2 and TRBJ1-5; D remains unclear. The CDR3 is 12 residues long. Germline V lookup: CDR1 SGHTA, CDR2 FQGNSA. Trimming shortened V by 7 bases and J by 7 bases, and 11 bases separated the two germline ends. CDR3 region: CASIILAQPQHF. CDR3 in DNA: TGTGCCAGCATCATCTTAGCCCAGCCCCAGCATTTT.

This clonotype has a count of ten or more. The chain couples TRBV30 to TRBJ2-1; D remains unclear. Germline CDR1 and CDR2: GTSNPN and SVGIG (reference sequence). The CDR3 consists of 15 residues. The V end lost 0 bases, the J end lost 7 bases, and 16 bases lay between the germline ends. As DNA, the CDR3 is TGTGCCTGGAGTGTACTGTCTATCCCAGAGAATGAGCAGTTCTTC. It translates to CAWSVLSIPENEQFF. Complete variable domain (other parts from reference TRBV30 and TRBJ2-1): SQTIHQWPATLVQPVGSPLSLECTVEGTSNPNLYWYRQAAGRGLQLLFYSVGIGQISSEVPQNLSASRPQDRQFILSSKKLLLSDSGFYLCAWSVLSIPENEQFFGPGTRLTVL.

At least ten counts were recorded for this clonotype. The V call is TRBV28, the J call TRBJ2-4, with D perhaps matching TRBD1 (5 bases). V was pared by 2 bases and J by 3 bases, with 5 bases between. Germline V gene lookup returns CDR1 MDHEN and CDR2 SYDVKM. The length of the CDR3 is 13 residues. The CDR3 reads CASSLGHKNIQYF. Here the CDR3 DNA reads TGTGCCAGCAGTTTAGGACACAAAAACATTCAGTACTTC.

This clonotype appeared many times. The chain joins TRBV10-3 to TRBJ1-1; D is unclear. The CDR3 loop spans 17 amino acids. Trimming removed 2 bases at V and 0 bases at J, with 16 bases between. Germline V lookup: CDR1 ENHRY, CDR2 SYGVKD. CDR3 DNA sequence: TGTGCCATCAGTGAGAGCGGTGTGCGGTTTTTGAACACTGAAGCTTTCTTT. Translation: CAISESGVRFLNTEAFF.

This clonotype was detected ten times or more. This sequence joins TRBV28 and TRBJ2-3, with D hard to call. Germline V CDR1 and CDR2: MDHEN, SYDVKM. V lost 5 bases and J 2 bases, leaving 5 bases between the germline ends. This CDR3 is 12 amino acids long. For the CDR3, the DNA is TGTGCCAGCAGTATCCCCACAGATACGCAGTATTTT. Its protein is CASSIPTDTQYF.

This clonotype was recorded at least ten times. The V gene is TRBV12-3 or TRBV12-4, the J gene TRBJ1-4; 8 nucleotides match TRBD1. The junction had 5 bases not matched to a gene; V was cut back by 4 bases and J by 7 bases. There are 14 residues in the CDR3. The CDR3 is CASSSGGVGEKLFF. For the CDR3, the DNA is TGTGCCAGCAGTTCAGGGGGCGTAGGTGAAAAACTGTTTTTT.

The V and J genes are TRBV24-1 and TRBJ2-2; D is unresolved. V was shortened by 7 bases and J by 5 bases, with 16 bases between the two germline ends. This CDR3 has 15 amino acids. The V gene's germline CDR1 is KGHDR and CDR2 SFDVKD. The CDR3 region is CATSPQSLDTGELFF. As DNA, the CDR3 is TGTGCCACCAGCCCTCAGAGTCTGGATACCGGGGAGCTGTTTTTT.

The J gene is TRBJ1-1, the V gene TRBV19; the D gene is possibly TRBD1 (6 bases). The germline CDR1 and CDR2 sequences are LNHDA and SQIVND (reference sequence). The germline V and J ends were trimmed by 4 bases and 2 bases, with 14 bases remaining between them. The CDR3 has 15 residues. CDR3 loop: CASSNGGQLNTEAFF. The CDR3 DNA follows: TGTGCCAGTAGTAATGGCGGACAGCTCAACACTGAAGCTTTCTTT.